This TCR beta chain was recorded in a study of identical twins. Study-level points and caveats: Fewer insertions marked abundant cord blood beta clonotypes; young adult naive trended weakly, memory not at all. Models came in too low on out-of-frame TCR alpha sharing in monozygotic twins. Twins showed weaker excess sharing in their beta out-of-frame sequences.

This clonotype was recorded at least ten times. Its target is unknown. Unique molecular identifiers were in the cDNA, with template-switch universal primer binding. MiXCR, run by TCRdb on the 5' RACE reads, gives a single entry per CDR3 protein. The data show some 460,000 distinct CDR3 sequences, 12% to 15% seen once. Per the germline V gene, CDR1 is SNHLY and CDR2 is FYNNEI. CDR3 size: 13 residues. Germline trimming cut 6 bases from V and 7 bases from J; bases unmatched to any gene: 4. These data are also associated with another study on yellow fever vaccine responses in identical twins.

The chain links TRBV2 to TRBJ2-1, with 9 bases fitting TRBD1. What was sequenced was CD4+ T cells sorted from blood. The clonotype was recovered from a woman aged 18-29 years in good health. The CDR3 reads CASSETGGNEQFF. In nucleotides, the CDR3 is TGTGCCAGCAGCGAGACAGGGGGGAATGAGCAGTTCTTC.